This T cell receptor (beta chain) comes out of a study of T cell responses to AZD1222 COVID-19 vaccine listed by TCRdb under 2021. Regarding the complete study: Because spike-specific TCR depth and breadth did not differ between the two schedules, AZD1222 recipients who got a second dose at roughly 4 weeks were pooled with those who got a second dose at roughly 12 weeks. Trial participants were enrolled by age into subgroups of 18-55, 56-69 and 70-plus years, and around 150, 29 and 61 TCR-sequenced participants, respectively, were included in these subgroups. A total of roughly 240 trial participants underwent TCR sequencing, of whom some 210 received two doses of AZD1222 and around 25 received two doses of the MenACWY control vaccine.

What the study reported, not specific to this receptor: After two AZD1222 doses, spike-specific TCR breadth and depth were significantly higher than at day 0 and than in MenACWY recipients. Participants were mostly white British, with more females than males. The authors suggested clonal diversity may have been underestimated. In the small 56-69-year group, the increase in depth fell short of significance, most likely because of low power. Conclusions about previously exposed vaccinees are limited, since just five to seven AZD1222 recipients were seropositive for SARS-CoV-2 at baseline. The whole spike protein was spanned by vaccine-associated CD4 TCRs, and dominant responses were seen in regions 160-218 and 743-854. Nearly half of unique spike-specific TCRs reportedly recognized epitopes outside regions mutated in the B.1.351 and B.1.1.7 variants. No day 14 peak-response samples were available, so repertoires were characterized only after the peak T cell response.

As to this clone: What antigen it recognizes has not been identified. It has no much larger one-base neighbor in the sample; base qualities were not kept.

CDR3 length: 14 amino acids, cysteine to phenylalanine. Just CDR3 DNA is preserved here, 42 bases in frame from base 1. V is clipped by 0 bases and J by 5 bases, and the sequence between their germline boundaries is 10 bases long. The germline V gene (reference sequence) provides CDR1 SGHKS and CDR2 YYEKEE. Reading the label with the study, this specimen's time point is: baseline before first vaccination. Vaccinee samples came from UK trials COV001 and COV002, including a single-blind randomized controlled phase 2/3 trial of AZD1222 (ChAdOx1 nCoV-19) in healthy adults. For TCRbeta chain sequencing, PBMC samples were collected from trial participants at day 0 and at day 28 after the second dose. The CDR3 regions of human TCRbeta chains were analyzed by immunosequencing. Under the source paper's analysis protocol: TCRs in the repertoires were compared against a reference library of SARS-CoV-2-specific TCRs that had been generated with the MIRA antigen-specificity platform. Breadth meant the fraction of unique TCRs that were SARS-CoV-2-associated, whereas depth meant the fraction of total T cells that were SARS-CoV-2-associated. Using the MIRA data, each spike-specific TCR was assigned both to the spike region to which the TCR was reactive and to a CD4 or CD8 class. Log10-transformed breadth and depth values were compared by one-way ANOVA with Sidak's multiple comparisons tests. TCRdb carries this immuneACCESS record with in-frame sequences only. Its versions omit some clonotypes, under half of them owing to an unresolved V gene in the studies checked, with the rest unexplained. D and trimming were read from the DNA, whereas the V and J calls and clone size are those reported in that table. The sample table contains some 180,000 clones; only one count was recorded for over 80% of them. The ten largest account for under 11% of the sample.

This receptor was obtained from an adult in good health. Sequencing used peripheral blood, obtained on day 0 of AZD1222 vaccination. Recombination joined TRBV5-5 with TRBJ2-3; the D gene assignment is ambiguous. At the DNA level, the sequence is TGTGCCAGCAGCTTGGGACCGCTCGGAGATACGCAGTATTTT. This codes for CASSLGPLGDTQYF.